This record covers a single T cell receptor beta chain. The sample is drawn from a study of blood T cell repertoires in COVID-19. Study-wide background: Donors in the United States, Italy and Spain gave samples during acute or convalescent COVID-19. The cDNA or gDNA used as material had been derived from T cells, B-cell-depleted T cells, or PBMCs.

In the study's own analysis: Scientists estimated how many nucleated cells there were by amplifying reference gene primers. Clones were read by immunoSEQ multiplex PCR, and TCRdb kept only the in-frame ones, dropping some. V and J calls and clone size are copied from that table; D and trimming were computed from the DNA. Among about 210,000 clones listed, about four fifths were seen once. This clonotype was obtained from a woman in her thirties or forties with active or convalescent COVID-19. The sequenced sample was peripheral blood.

The CDR3 DNA reads as TGTGCCACCAGTGATTTGGACAGGGTAGAGCAGTTCTTC. Protein product: CATSDLDRVEQFF. The chain employs TRBV24-1 and TRBJ2-1; 7 nucleotides agree with TRBD1. Germline CDR1 reads KGHDR; CDR2 reads SFDVKD. The CDR3 extends over 13 amino acids. Unmatched junction bases numbered 2, after V lost 0 bases and J lost 10 bases.